These T cell receptor beta chains were read from a single sample in a study of sequential checkpoint blockade in melanoma. Measured with immunoSEQ multiplex PCR; TCRdb has only the in-frame clones, and not every one. This sample yields about 11,000 clones, of which 28% are seen a single time; about 24% belongs to the top ten. The sequencing here drew on tumor tissue (inferred from file names), taken from a patient given nivolumab and ipilimumab in sequence. The receptors here all came from a human donor with melanoma. The CDR3 runs from the conserved cysteine through the conserved F or W. The D gene is left open where the match is weak. Clone size is given for some rows only: seen once, a few or many times, or a class if the clone is expanded.

many,TRBD1,TRBJ1-2,TRBV11-3,CASSYATGPSEGYTF,TGTGCCAGCAGCTACGCGACAGGGCCCTCGGAGGGCTACACCTTC
few,TRBD2,TRBJ2-5,TRBV6-8,CASSYTTRASGGGETQYF,TGTGCCAGCAGTTACACGACGAGGGCTAGCGGGGGGGGAGAGACCCAGTACTTC
few,TRBD1,TRBJ2-4,TRBV18,CASSPPDRVHIQYF,TGTGCCAGCTCACCTCCGGACAGGGTGCACATTCAGTACTTC
few,.,TRBJ2-5,TRBV30,CAWSAGVETQYF,TGTGCCTGGAGTGCGGGGGTTGAGACCCAGTACTTC
.,TRBD1,TRBJ1-1,TRBV11-3,CASSVPGGGSEAFF,TGTGCCAGCAGCGTTCCAGGGGGAGGATCTGAAGCTTTCTTT
once,.,TRBJ2-1,TRBV5-1,CASSLSGLSYNEQFF,TGCGCCAGCAGCTTGTCAGGGCTCTCCTACAATGAGCAGTTCTTC
.,TRBD1,TRBJ2-1,TRBV11-3,CASSSLARGSGNEQFF,TGTGCCAGCAGCTCCCTCGCCAGGGGGTCAGGTAATGAGCAGTTCTTC
.,.,TRBJ1-2,TRBV29-1,CSANFRATDYGYTF,TGCAGCGCCAACTTCCGGGCGACGGACTATGGCTACACCTTC
.,.,TRBJ2-5,TRBV6-8,CASSYSNKETQYF,TGTGCCAGCAGTTACTCCAACAAAGAGACCCAGTACTTC
.,.,TRBJ2-1,TRBV19,CASSIRQALSSYNEQFF,TGTGCCAGTAGTATCAGGCAGGCCCTAAGCTCCTACAATGAGCAGTTCTTC
.,.,TRBJ2-7,TRBV18,CASSPTMPYEQYF,TGTGCCAGCTCACCGACAATGCCCTACGAGCAGTACTTC
.,.,TRBJ2-5,TRBV23-1,CASSQDTSQETQYF,TGCGCCAGCAGCCAAGATACGAGTCAAGAGACCCAGTACTTC
once,.,TRBJ2-1,TRBV18,CASSTWARSSYNEQFF,TGTGCCAGCTCAACATGGGCCCGAAGCTCCTACAATGAGCAGTTCTTC
.,.,TRBJ2-2,TRBV5-1,CASSLAGSNTGELFF,TGCGCCAGCAGCTTGGCCGGGTCGAACACCGGGGAGCTGTTTTTT
.,.,TRBJ1-2,TRBV19,CASSMWAGSNYGYTF,TGTGCCAGTAGTATGTGGGCAGGGTCTAACTATGGCTACACCTTC
few,.,TRBJ1-5,TRBV19,CASSILESNQPQHF,TGTGCCAGTAGTATACTGGAAAGCAATCAGCCCCAGCATTTT
many,TRBD1,TRBJ1-3,TRBV6-8,CASRALAGGSGNTIYF,TGTGCCAGCAGAGCATTAGCAGGGGGTTCTGGAAACACCATATATTTT
few,.,TRBJ2-3,TRBV6-8,CASSQGRAGRTDTQYF,TGTGCCAGCAGCCAGGGGCGAGCGGGGCGCACAGATACGCAGTATTTT
few,TRBD1,TRBJ2-7,TRBV11-3,CASSSGTGNRYEQYF,TGTGCCAGCAGCTCCGGGACAGGGAACAGATACGAGCAGTACTTC
.,.,TRBJ1-6,TRBV18,CASSRDNSPLHF,TGTGCCAGCTCACGGGACAATTCACCCCTCCACTTT
.,TRBD2,TRBJ2-5,TRBV19,CASRGLAGDQETQYF,TGTGCCAGTAGAGGGCTAGCGGGGGACCAAGAGACCCAGTACTTC
.,TRBD2,TRBJ2-5,TRBV11-3,CASSTGLAGGLETQYF,TGTGCCAGCAGCACCGGACTAGCGGGGGGGCTAGAGACCCAGTACTTC
.,.,TRBJ2-7,TRBV5-1,CASSNRDSTYEQYF,TGCGCCAGCAGCAACCGGGACTCCACCTACGAGCAGTACTTC
.,TRBD1,TRBJ1-1,TRBV11-3,CASSLGGTGNTEAFF,TGTGCCAGCAGCTTAGGAGGGACAGGGAACACTGAAGCTTTCTTT
.,.,TRBJ1-3,TRBV30,CAWSPNGNTIYF,TGTGCCTGGAGTCCAAATGGAAACACCATATATTTT
few,.,TRBJ2-5,TRBV9,CASSVAWGRRETQYF,TGTGCCAGCAGCGTAGCGTGGGGGCGCCGGGAGACCCAGTACTTC
many,.,TRBJ2-7,TRBV9,CASSVAGESYEQYF,TGTGCCAGCAGCGTAGCTGGGGAATCCTACGAGCAGTACTTC
few,TRBD1,TRBJ1-2,TRBV11-1,CASSHYNRGRRYGYTF,TGTGCCAGCAGTCATTATAACAGGGGGCGCCGCTATGGCTACACCTTC
few,.,TRBJ1-5,TRBV11-3,CASSLGGAWDQPQHF,TGTGCCAGCAGCTTAGGCGGGGCGTGGGATCAGCCCCAGCATTTT
few,.,TRBJ2-2,TRBV12-5,CASTPTGGELFF,TGTGCCAGCACCCCCACGGGCGGGGAGCTGTTTTTT
few,.,TRBJ2-3,TRBV19,CASSIARGHMDTQYF,TGTGCCAGTAGTATTGCCCGGGGACACATGGATACGCAGTATTTT
.,.,TRBJ1-1,TRBV9,CASSPRSYTEAFF,TGTGCCAGCAGCCCACGATCGTACACTGAAGCTTTCTTT
.,TRBD1,TRBJ2-2,TRBV9,CASSAVGQGGELFF,TGTGCCAGCAGCGCCGTGGGACAGGGCGGGGAGCTGTTTTTT
.,TRBD1,TRBJ1-1,TRBV30,CAWRDRGKGEAFF,TGTGCCTGGCGGGACAGGGGAAAGGGTGAAGCTTTCTTT
.,.,TRBJ2-5,TRBV11-3,CASSPRRTIQETQYF,TGTGCCAGCAGCCCCCGCCGCACTATCCAAGAGACCCAGTACTTC
.,.,TRBJ1-3,TRBV5-1,CASSYSGDSGNTIYF,TGCGCCAGCAGCTACTCAGGGGACTCTGGAAACACCATATATTTT
few,TRBD1,TRBJ2-1,TRBV6-8,CASRPTGTGSANEQFF,TGTGCCAGCAGACCCACCGGGACAGGGTCGGCCAATGAGCAGTTCTTC
.,TRBD2,TRBJ2-2,TRBV9,CASSGLAGANTGELFF,TGTGCCAGCAGCGGCCTAGCGGGGGCGAACACCGGGGAGCTGTTTTTT
medium-sized,.,TRBJ1-1,TRBV6-8,CASSYLGVNTEAFF,TGTGCCAGCAGTTACTTGGGCGTTAACACTGAAGCTTTCTTT
.,.,TRBJ2-6,TRBV6-8,CASSKDGNVLTF,TGTGCCAGCAGTAAAGACGGCAACGTCCTGACTTTC
.,.,TRBJ1-6,TRBV19,CASSITGSDSPLHF,TGTGCCAGTAGTATCACGGGCTCGGATTCACCCCTCCACTTT
.,.,TRBJ2-3,TRBV30,CAWSIAGLTDTQYF,TGTGCCTGGAGCATCGCAGGGTTGACAGATACGCAGTATTTT
few,TRBD1,TRBJ2-5,TRBV9,CASSSQGQGTQYF,TGTGCCAGCAGTTCACAGGGGCAAGGGACCCAGTACTTC
.,TRBD2,TRBJ2-5,TRBV6-8,CASSLRTSGEYQETQYF,TGTGCCAGCAGTCTCAGGACTAGCGGGGAGTACCAAGAGACCCAGTACTTC
.,TRBD2,TRBJ2-5,TRBV11-3,CASSLNGRGVQETQYF,TGTGCCAGCAGCTTAAACGGGAGGGGGGTCCAAGAGACCCAGTACTTC
.,.,TRBJ1-6,TRBV30,CAWSAGVGVGSPLHF,TGTGCCTGGAGTGCCGGGGTAGGGGTCGGTTCACCCCTCCACTTT